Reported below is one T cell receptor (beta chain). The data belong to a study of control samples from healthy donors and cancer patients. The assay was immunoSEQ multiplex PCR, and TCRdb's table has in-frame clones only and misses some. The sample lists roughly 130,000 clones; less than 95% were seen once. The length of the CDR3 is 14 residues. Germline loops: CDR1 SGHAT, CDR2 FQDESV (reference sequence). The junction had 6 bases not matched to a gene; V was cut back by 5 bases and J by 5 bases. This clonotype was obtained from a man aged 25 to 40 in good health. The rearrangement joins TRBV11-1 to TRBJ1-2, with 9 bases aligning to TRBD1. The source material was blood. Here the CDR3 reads CASSGRTGDYGYTF. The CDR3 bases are TGTGCCAGCAGCGGGAGGACAGGGGATTATGGCTACACCTTC. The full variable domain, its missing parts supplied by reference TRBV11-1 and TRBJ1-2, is EAEVAQSPRYKITEKSQAVAFWCDPISGHATLYWYRQILGQGPELLVQFQDESVVDDSQLPKDRFSAERLKGVDSTLKIQPAELGDSAMYLCASSGRTGDYGYTFGSGTRLTVV.